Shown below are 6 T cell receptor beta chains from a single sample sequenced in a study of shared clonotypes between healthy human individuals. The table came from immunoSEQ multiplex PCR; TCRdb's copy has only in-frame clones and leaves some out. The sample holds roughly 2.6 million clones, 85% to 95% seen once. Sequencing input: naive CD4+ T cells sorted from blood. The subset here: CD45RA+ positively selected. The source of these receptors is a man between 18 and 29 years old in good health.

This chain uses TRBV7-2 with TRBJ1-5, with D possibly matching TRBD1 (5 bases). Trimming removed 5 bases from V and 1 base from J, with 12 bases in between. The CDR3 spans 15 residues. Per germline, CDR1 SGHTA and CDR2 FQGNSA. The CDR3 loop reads CASSPRGDSNQPQHF. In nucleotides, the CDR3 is TGTGCCAGCAGCCCTAGAGGGGACAGCAATCAGCCCCAGCATTTT.

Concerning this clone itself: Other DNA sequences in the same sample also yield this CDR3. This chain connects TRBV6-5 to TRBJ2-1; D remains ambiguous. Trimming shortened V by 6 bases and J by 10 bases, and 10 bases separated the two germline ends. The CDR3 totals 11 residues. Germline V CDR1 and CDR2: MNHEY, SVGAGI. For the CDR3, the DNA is TGTGCCAGCAGACGGGTGGGGGAGCAGTTCTTC. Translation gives CASRRVGEQFF.

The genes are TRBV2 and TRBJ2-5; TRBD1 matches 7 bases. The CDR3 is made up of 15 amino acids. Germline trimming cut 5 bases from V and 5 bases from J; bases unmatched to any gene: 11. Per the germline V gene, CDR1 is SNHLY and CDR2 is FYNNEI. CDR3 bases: TGTGCCAGCAGTAACCTAAACAGGGGTAGCGAGACCCAGTACTTC. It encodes CASSNLNRGSETQYF. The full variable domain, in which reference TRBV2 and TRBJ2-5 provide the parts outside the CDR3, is EPEVTQTPSHQVTQMGQEVILRCVPISNHLYFYWYRQILGQKVEFLVSFYNNEISEKSEIFDDQFSVERPDGSNFTLKIRSTKLEDSAMYFCASSNLNRGSETQYFGPGTRLLVL.

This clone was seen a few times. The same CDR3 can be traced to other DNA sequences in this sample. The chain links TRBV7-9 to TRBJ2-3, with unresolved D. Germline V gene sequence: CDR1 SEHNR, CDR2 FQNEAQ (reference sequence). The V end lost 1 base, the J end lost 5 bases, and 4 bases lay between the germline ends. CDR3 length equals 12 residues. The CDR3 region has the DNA TGTGCCAGCAGCTTAGGGCTAGATACGCAGTATTTT. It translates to CASSLGLDTQYF.

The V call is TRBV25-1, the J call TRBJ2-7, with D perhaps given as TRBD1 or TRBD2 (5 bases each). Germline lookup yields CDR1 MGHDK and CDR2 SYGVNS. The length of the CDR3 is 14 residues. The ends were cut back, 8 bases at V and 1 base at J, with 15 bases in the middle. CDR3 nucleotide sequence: TGTGCCAGCGGGGGTAGGGATAAATCCTACGAGCAGTACTTC. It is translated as CASGGRDKSYEQYF.

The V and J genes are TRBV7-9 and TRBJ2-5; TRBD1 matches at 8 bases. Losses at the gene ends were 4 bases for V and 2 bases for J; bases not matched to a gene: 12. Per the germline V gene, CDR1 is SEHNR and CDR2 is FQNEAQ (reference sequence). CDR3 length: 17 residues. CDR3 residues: CASSSDFPGGRQETQYF. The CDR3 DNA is TGTGCCAGCAGCTCCGACTTCCCAGGGGGCCGGCAAGAGACCCAGTACTTC.